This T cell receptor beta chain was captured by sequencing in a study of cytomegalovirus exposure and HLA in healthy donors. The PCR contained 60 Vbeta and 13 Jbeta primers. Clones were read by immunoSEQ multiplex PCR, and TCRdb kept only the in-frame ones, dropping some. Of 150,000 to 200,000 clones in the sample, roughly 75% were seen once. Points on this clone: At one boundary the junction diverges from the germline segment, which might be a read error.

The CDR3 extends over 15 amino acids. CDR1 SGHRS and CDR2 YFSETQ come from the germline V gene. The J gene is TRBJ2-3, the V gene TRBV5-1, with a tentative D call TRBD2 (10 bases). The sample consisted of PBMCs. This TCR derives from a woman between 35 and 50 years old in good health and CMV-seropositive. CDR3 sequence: CASSNNLAGDRGTHF. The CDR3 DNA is TGCGCCAGCAGCAACAACCTAGCGGGAGACAGGGGGACGCATTTT.